This note documents a single T cell receptor (beta chain) sequence. This clone was counted a few times. Which antigen it targets is not known. Base-call qualities are not available, and no considerably larger clone is one nucleotide away. The sample is drawn from a study of blood T cell repertoires in COVID-19 (dated by TCRdb to about 2020). For the wider study: Samples covering the acute and convalescent phases of COVID-19 were provided by collaborators in the United States, Italy and Spain. The prospective study material was composed of cDNA or gDNA derived from T cells, B-cell-depleted T cells, or PBMCs. Deeply sampled blood TCRbeta repertoires from subjects exposed to, actively infected with, or recovered from COVID-19 were included in the dataset. The repertoires were released in a freely available public database intended as a resource for research on the immune response to SARS-CoV-2. Samples came from the ongoing ImmuneRACE study (first 160 participants) plus 1,254 subjects from 6 global collaborators. Sample metadata almost always included a de-identified subject ID, COVID-19 status, age in years and sex. HLA class I and class II types, where available, came from metadata supplied by the sample provider rather than from assay-based typing. Overall study results and their limits: The amount of clinical and demographic metadata varied by source and participant and was provided uncurated.

Collaborating institutions collected whole blood in K2EDTA tubes following their own protocols. For TCRbeta analysis, collaborators shipped samples in one of three forms: frozen whole blood, isolated PBMCs, or DNA extracted from either of those sample types. TCRbeta CDR3 regions were amplified from genomic DNA by means of the immunoSEQ Assay, a bias-controlled multiplex PCR. Per the authors' processing: The number of nucleated cells in each sample was estimated from the amplification of reference gene primers within the assay. To quantify the absolute abundance of each unique TCRbeta CDR3 rearrangement, sequence reads were collapsed and filtered. For each sample, productive Simpson clonality was calculated as the square root of Simpson's diversity index over productive rearrangements. Here the immuneACCESS table is served through TCRdb, limited to in-frame sequences with V and J called. Missing clones are a known gap in these copies; in checked studies unresolved V genes cover under half, and the rest lacks a known reason. V and J calls and clone size are as listed in that table; D and trimming were resolved from the DNA. The sample profile shows approximately 61,000 clones; 88% of them were found once. 18% of the sample is in the top ten clones.

The CDR3 spans 14 residues, from the cysteine through the phenylalanine. CDR3 DNA only is kept here, 42 bases in frame from base 1. The germline V gene gives CDR1 as SGHRS and CDR2 as YFSETQ. V lost 2 bases and J lost 5 bases, and the count of bases not matched to a germline gene is 5. The TCR originated in a woman of 80 years or more with active COVID-19. The sequenced sample was peripheral blood. The rearrangement combines TRBV5-1 with TRBJ2-5, with 8 central nucleotides matching TRBD1. The DNA sequence is as follows: TGCGCCAGCAGCTTCGACGGGGACAGGGAGACCCAGTACTTC. This encodes CASSFDGDRETQYF.